This section outlines one TCR beta chain sequence together with its context. Its antigen has not been determined. No much larger clone is present one base from it, and per-base qualities are unavailable. The CDR3 runs 14 residues from the cysteine to the phenylalanine. Kept here is only the CDR3 DNA, which spans 42 bases and is read in frame from base 1. CDR1 and CDR2 (LNHNV, YYDKDF) derive from the germline V gene (reference sequence). Trimming takes 1 base off V and 7 bases off J; junction bases not matched to a gene: 4. Using the immunoSEQ assay, TCRB CDR3 regions were amplified from 2 micrograms of genomic DNA, or from all available DNA when less than that was on hand. The multiplex PCR employed 60 forward primers targeting TCR V beta segments and 13 reverse primers targeting J beta segments. Synthetic control templates were spiked into each sample at limiting dilution to estimate reads per starting template. Reads of 87 bp were generated by sequencing on the Illumina HiSeq System. The paper's data handling went like this. PCR and sequencing errors were removed by merging closely related sequences with a nearest neighbor algorithm. TCR overlap was measured as the percentage of unique tumor TCR beta sequences that were also present in the peripheral blood of the same patient. TCRdb holds this immuneACCESS table with in-frame rearrangements only. Some clones are missing; in checked studies, unresolved V genes explain under half, and the rest has no known cause. That table gives V, J and clone size, and the DNA gave D and trimming. The sample table records 80,000 to 95,000 clones; roughly 85% of these occur just once. The ten largest account for 8.5% of the sample.

This specimen's time point label, interpreted: after dendritic cell vaccination, including at tumor progression/relapse. Patients were selected on the basis of adequate residual fresh-frozen tumor tissue and more than two years of available survival data. An isocitrate dehydrogenase mutation was not carried by any of the glioblastoma patients, although molecular status was otherwise variable. PBMC were collected before vaccination, two weeks after the third vaccination, and at tumor progression when it occurred. The Qiagen DNeasy Blood extraction Kit was used to extract genomic DNA. The data derive from a study of glioma-infiltrating T cells after dendritic cell vaccination (dated by TCRdb to about 2016). For context, the study as a whole: Of the approximately 15 glioblastoma patients in the cohort, all drawn from Phase I and II dendritic cell vaccination trials, 9 were newly diagnosed and 6 had recurrent disease. Between the early 2000s and the early 2010s, patients were given autologous tumor lysate-pulsed dendritic cell vaccination. The vaccine was prepared from monocyte-derived dendritic cells that were cultured for roughly seven days with IL-4 and GM-CSF and then pulsed overnight with autologous tumor lysate. Three intradermal dendritic cell vaccine injections were administered to patients at biweekly intervals in the arm below the axilla. In glioblastoma patients vaccinated with dendritic cells, deep sequencing of TCR beta CDR3 regions served to measure tumor-infiltrating lymphocyte content and to compare repertoires between tumor and blood. Survival after dendritic cell vaccination was correlated with TCR sequencing metrics, such as TIL content and the overlap between tumor and blood repertoires.

What the study reported, not specific to this receptor: Longer time to progression and overall survival after dendritic cell vaccination were predicted by higher estimated pretreatment TIL content. The cohort was small and heterogeneous, and full blood and tumor sets were available for few patients, with initial-recurrent tumor pairs available for even fewer patients. The response model built on TCR overlap across three groups was characterized as speculative, with prospective validation still needed. TCR clonality showed no direct relationship with survival, which suggests that a diverse polyclonal response may be important.

This TCR derives from a human donor with glioblastoma. Specimen: blood, collected after dendritic cell vaccination. The V and J genes are TRBV15 and TRBJ2-1; TRBD2 matches 7 bases in the middle. The sequenced DNA: TGTGCCACCAGCAGAGTTCTAGCGGAAAATGAGCAGTTCTTC. The encoded protein is CATSRVLAENEQFF.